This TCR beta chain appears in the sequencing data of a study of blood T cell repertoires in COVID-19 (dated by TCRdb to about 2020). In terms of the full investigation: The collaborator samples originated in the United States, Italy and Spain and spanned the acute and convalescent phases of COVID-19. The samples were drawn from the first 160 participants of the ongoing ImmuneRACE study and from some 1,300 subjects provided by 6 global collaborators. Nearly every sample came with metadata listing a de-identified subject ID, COVID-19 status, age in years and sex. Where available, HLA class I and class II types were obtained from metadata supplied by the sample provider rather than from assay-based typing. Deeply sampled blood TCRbeta repertoires from subjects exposed to, actively infected with, or recovered from COVID-19 were included in the dataset. The repertoires were released in a freely available public database meant as a resource for research on the immune response to SARS-CoV-2. The material from the prospective study consisted of cDNA or gDNA derived from T cells, B-cell-depleted T cells, or PBMCs.

Results and caveats for the whole study, not just this receptor: The quantity of clinical and demographic metadata differed by source and by participant and was supplied without curation.

Comments on this clone: What this receptor recognizes is not known. Within one base of it there is no much larger clone, and no base qualities were kept.

Participants in the prospective study were enrolled through a virtual design, were aged about 18 to 100 years, and lived in approximately 25 United States geographic areas. To assign participants to cohorts, the prospective study relied on clinical history that participants themselves reported in a screening survey and a study questionnaire. ImmuneRACE Cohort 3 recovered participants were defined by two consecutive negative NP/OP PCR tests, healthcare professional clearance, or symptom resolution. Mobile phlebotomists in the prospective study collected whole blood, serum and a nasopharyngeal or oropharyngeal swab from every participant. Over a 2-month period, participants in the prospective study had the option of providing additional blood draws and questionnaires. Before DNA extraction, blood samples from the prospective study were shipped at room temperature or frozen. TCRbeta CDR3 regions were amplified from genomic DNA using the immunoSEQ Assay, a bias-controlled multiplex PCR. The published analysis was carried out like this. The number of nucleated cells in each sample was estimated by amplification of reference gene primers within the assay. To quantify the absolute abundance of each unique TCRbeta CDR3 rearrangement, sequence reads were collapsed and filtered. Productive Simpson clonality was computed per sample as the square root of Simpson's diversity index over productive rearrangements. TCRdb limited this immuneACCESS table to in-frame rearrangements with V and J called. A share of clones is missing; checked studies link under half to unresolved V genes, and the rest is unexplained. V and J calls and clone size follow that table, whereas D and trimming were derived from the DNA. Here the sample has about 280,000 clones; roughly 88% occur a single time. The top ten clonotypes cover about 1% of the sample.

The CDR3, from cysteine to phenylalanine, totals 15 residues. Only the CDR3 part of the read is kept: 45 bases, read in frame from the first base. CDR1 and CDR2 were assigned from the germline V gene (reference sequence) as WNHNN and SYGVQD. V and J are trimmed by 4 bases and 5 bases, and the gene matches miss 9 bases of the junction. The sequencing input was PBMCs or T cells enriched from blood (not recorded which). This receptor chain uses TRBV10-1 and TRBJ1-2; TRBD1 matches 8 bases in the middle. The receptor's source is a woman younger than 45 who had recovered from COVID-19. CDR3 protein: CASSVGGQGGYGYTF. The bases are TGCGCCAGCAGTGTGGGTGGACAGGGTGGATATGGCTACACCTTC.